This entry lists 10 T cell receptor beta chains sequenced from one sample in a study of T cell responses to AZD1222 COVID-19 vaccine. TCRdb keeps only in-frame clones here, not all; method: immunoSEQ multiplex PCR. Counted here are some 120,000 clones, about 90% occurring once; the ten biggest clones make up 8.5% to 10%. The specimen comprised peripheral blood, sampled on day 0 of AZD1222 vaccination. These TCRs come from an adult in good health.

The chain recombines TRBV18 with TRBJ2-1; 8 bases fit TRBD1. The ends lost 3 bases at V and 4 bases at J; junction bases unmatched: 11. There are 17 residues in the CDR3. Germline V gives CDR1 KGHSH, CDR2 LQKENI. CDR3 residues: CASSPSRGRGLYNEQFF. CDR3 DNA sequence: TGTGCCAGCTCACCCTCCCGTGGCAGGGGGCTTTACAATGAGCAGTTCTTC.

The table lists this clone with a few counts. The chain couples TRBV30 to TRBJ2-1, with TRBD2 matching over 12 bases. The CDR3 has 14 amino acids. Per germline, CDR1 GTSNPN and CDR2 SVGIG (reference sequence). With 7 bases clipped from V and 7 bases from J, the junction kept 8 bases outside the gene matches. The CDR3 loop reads CASRLAGAGNEQFF. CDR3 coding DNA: TGTGCCTCTCGACTAGCGGGAGCAGGTAATGAGCAGTTCTTC. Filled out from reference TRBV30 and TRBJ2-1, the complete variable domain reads SQTIHQWPATLVQPVGSPLSLECTVEGTSNPNLYWYRQAAGRGLQLLFYSVGIGQISSEVPQNLSASRPQDRQFILSSKKLLLSDSGFYLCASRLAGAGNEQFFGPGTRLTVL.

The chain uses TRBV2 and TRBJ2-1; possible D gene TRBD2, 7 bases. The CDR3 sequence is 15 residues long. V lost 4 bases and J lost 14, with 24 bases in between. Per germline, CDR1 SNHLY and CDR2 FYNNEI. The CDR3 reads CASSGYRGGGTPEFF. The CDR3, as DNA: TGTGCCAGCAGTGGTTATAGAGGGGGGGGGACTCCCGAGTTCTTC.

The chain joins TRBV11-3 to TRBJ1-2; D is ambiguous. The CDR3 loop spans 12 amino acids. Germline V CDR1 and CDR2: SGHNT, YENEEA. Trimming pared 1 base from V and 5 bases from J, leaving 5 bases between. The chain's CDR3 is CASSLGQYGYTF. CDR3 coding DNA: TGTGCCAGCAGCTTAGGGCAGTATGGCTACACCTTC.

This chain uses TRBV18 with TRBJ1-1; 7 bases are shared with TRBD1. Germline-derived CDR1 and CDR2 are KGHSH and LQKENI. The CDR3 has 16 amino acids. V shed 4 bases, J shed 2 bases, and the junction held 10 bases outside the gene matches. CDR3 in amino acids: CASSHSQQGTNTEAFF. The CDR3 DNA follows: TGTGCCAGCTCACATAGTCAACAGGGGACTAACACTGAAGCTTTCTTT.

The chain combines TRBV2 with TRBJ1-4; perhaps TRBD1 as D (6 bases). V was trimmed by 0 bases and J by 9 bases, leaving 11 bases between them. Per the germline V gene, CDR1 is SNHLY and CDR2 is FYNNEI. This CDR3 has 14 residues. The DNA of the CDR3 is TGTGCCAGCAGTGAAGCCCGGGACACACAAAAACTGTTTTTT. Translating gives CASSEARDTQKLFF.

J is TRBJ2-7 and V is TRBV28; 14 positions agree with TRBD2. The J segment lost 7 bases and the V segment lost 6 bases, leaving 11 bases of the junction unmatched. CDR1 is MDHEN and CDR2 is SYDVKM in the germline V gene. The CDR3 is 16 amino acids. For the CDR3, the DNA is TGTGCCAGCAGCCCGACTAGCGGGAGGGGGGTTGGGGAGCAGTACTTC. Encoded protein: CASSPTSGRGVGEQYF.

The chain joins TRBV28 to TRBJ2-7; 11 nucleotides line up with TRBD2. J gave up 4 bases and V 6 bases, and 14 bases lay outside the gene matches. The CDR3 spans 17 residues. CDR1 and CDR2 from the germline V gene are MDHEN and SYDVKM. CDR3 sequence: CASSPGLAEIIAYEQYF. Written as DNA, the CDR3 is TGTGCCAGCAGCCCGGGACTAGCGGAAATCATTGCGTACGAGCAGTACTTC. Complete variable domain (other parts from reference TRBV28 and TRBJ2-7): DVKVTQSSRYLVKRTGEKVFLECVQDMDHENMFWYRQDPGLGLRLIYFSYDVKMKEKGDIPEGYSVSREKKERFSLILESASTNQTSMYLCASSPGLAEIIAYEQYFGPGTRLTVT.

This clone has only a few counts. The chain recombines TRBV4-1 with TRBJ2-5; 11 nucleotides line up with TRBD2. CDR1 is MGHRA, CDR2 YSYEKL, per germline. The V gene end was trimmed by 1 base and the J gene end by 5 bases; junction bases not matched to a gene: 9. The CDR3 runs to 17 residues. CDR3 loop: CASSQGRNSGRGETQYF. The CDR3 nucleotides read TGCGCCAGCAGCCAAGGAAGGAATAGCGGGAGGGGGGAGACCCAGTACTTC.

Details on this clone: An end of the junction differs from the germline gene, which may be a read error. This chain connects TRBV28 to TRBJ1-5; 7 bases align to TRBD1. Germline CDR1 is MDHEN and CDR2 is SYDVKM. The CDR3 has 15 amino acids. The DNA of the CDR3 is TGCGCCAGCAGGGGGACAGTTTTTAGCAATCAGCCCCAGCATTTT. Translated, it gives CASRGTVFSNQPQHF.